One sample yielded the 3 T cell receptor beta chains listed below, sequenced in a study of technical replicates of blood from several donors. Libraries were prepared by immunoSEQ multiplex PCR; TCRdb keeps only in-frame clonotypes and omits some of them. The sample lists 55,000 to 75,000 clones, roughly 95% occurring once. The sequenced material came from PBMCs. These receptors came from a human donor in good health. Some clones in this sample may be carry-over from other donors' samples.

In its sample, this clone was seen many times. This chain links TRBV4-3 with TRBJ1-1; 11 positions agree with TRBD1. Germline CDR1 and CDR2: LGHNA and YSLEER. The V segment lost 5 bases and the J segment 6 bases; nucleotides outside the gene matches: 5. The CDR3 spans 14 residues. CDR3: CASSLGTGGAEAFF. As DNA, the CDR3 is TGCGCCAGCAGCTTAGGGACAGGGGGTGCTGAAGCTTTCTTT.

The chain uses TRBV7-9 and TRBJ2-1; 13 bases are shared with TRBD2. The CDR3 has 16 residues. V dropped 5 bases and J dropped 8; count of bases not matched to a gene: 9. CDR1 is SEHNR and CDR2 is FQNEAQ in the germline V gene (reference sequence). In DNA, the CDR3 is TGTGCCAGCAGCCTTAGACTAGCGGGAGGCTATGATGAGCAGTTCTTC. This translates into CASSLRLAGGYDEQFF.

In its sample, this clone was seen once. The rearrangement uses TRBV29-1 and TRBJ2-5; D possibly corresponds to TRBD1 (7 bases). Germline V gene data show CDR1 as SQVTM and CDR2 as ANQGSEA. This CDR3 comprises 13 residues. Trimming pared 4 bases from V and 1 base from J, leaving 10 bases between. The CDR3 nucleotides are TGCAGCGTTGCGCGGGACAGCCAAGAGACCCAGTACTTC. Its protein is CSVARDSQETQYF.